Below are 14 T cell receptor beta chains sequenced from a single sample in a study of control samples from healthy donors and cancer patients. Generated by immunoSEQ multiplex PCR, the TCRdb table keeps only in-frame clones and is missing some. The table has around 110,000 clones, roughly nine tenths seen once; the top ten hold about 1.1%. The sample taken for sequencing was PBMCs. These receptors all stem from a woman aged 50 to 65 with colorectal cancer.

The chain links TRBV18 to TRBJ1-5; D is ambiguous. Germline values: CDR1 KGHSH, CDR2 LQKENI. This CDR3 region has 14 residues. Trimming took off 2 bases at V and 2 bases at J, with 7 bases between the two ends. The CDR3 region has the DNA TGTGCCAGCTCACCAGGGATCGGCAATCAGCCCCAGCATTTT. It codes for CASSPGIGNQPQHF.

The chain is built from TRBV27 and TRBJ2-1; 8 bases agree with TRBD2. V lost 8 bases, J lost 4 bases, and 10 bases stayed unmatched. The CDR3 is 15 residues long. The germline gives CDR1 MNHEY, CDR2 SMNVEV (reference sequence). CDR3 DNA sequence: TGTGCCAGCCTCCCCACTAGCGGAGTTTACAATGAGCAGTTCTTC. Protein sequence: CASLPTSGVYNEQFF.

The CDR3 loop reads CASSKRVNTEAFF. The CDR3 region has the DNA TGTGCCAGCAGCAAACGGGTGAACACTGAAGCTTTCTTT. This sequence joins TRBV6-5 and TRBJ1-1, with D hard to call. Germline-derived CDR1 and CDR2 are MNHEY and SVGAGI. V lost 6 bases and J lost 0, with 8 bases in between. This CDR3 region has 13 residues.

This chain links TRBV23-1 with TRBJ1-4; no reliable D call. TRBV23-1 is treated as an ORF (open reading frame) with a function not yet certain. V lost 0 bases and J 5 bases, leaving 13 bases between the germline ends. This CDR3 region has 16 residues. The CDR3: CASSQSNKGNNEKLFF. The CDR3 bases are TGCGCCAGCAGTCAATCGAATAAGGGAAACAATGAAAAACTGTTTTTT.

The rearrangement links TRBV5-1 to TRBJ2-3, with D uncertain. This CDR3 contains 11 residues. Germline V gives CDR1 SGHRS, CDR2 YFSETQ. V lost 1 base and J lost 4, with 1 base in between. The CDR3 here is CASSLSDTQYF. The CDR3 nucleotides read TGCGCCAGCAGCTTGTCAGATACGCAGTATTTT.

The V gene is TRBV27, the J gene TRBJ1-2, with 8 bases matching TRBD1. V lost 5 bases, J lost 7 bases, and 6 bases stayed unmatched. This CDR3 is built from 13 residues. Germline assignment: CDR1 MNHEY and CDR2 SMNVEV (reference sequence). The CDR3 reads CASSPQGAIGYTF. CDR3 nucleotide sequence: TGTGCCAGCAGTCCCCAGGGGGCGATTGGCTACACCTTC.

This chain links TRBV28 with TRBJ1-2, with 10 bases aligning to TRBD1. Germline CDR1 and CDR2: MDHEN and SYDVKM. This CDR3 has 13 amino acids. V was pared by 6 bases and J by 7 bases, with 5 bases of the junction left unmatched. CDR3 sequence: CASSPGQGLGYTF. The CDR3 nucleotides are TGTGCCAGCAGCCCGGGACAGGGGCTTGGCTACACCTTC.

The chain links TRBV11-2 to TRBJ2-2; maybe TRBD2 (6 bases). Trimming shortened V by 0 bases and J by 11 bases, and 25 bases separated the two germline ends. The germline V gene encodes CDR1 SGHAT and CDR2 FQNNGV. This CDR3 contains 18 residues. Here the CDR3 reads CASSLDRPLVAARIELFF. The DNA for the CDR3 is TGTGCCAGCAGCTTAGATCGTCCCCTCGTAGCGGCCCGGATTGAGCTGTTTTTT.

The chain is built from TRBV5-1 and TRBJ1-5; no reliable D call. CDR1 SGHRS and CDR2 YFSETQ come from the germline V gene. Between the trimmed V and J ends, which lost 0 bases and 5 bases, there was a span of 6 bases. The CDR3 extends over 13 amino acids. CDR3 bases: TGCGCCAGCAGCTTGGGGAGGGATCAGCCCCAGCATTTT. Translated, it gives CASSLGRDQPQHF.

The J gene is TRBJ2-1, the V gene TRBV5-1, with a possible D match to TRBD2 (6 bases). The CDR3 loop spans 15 amino acids. Looked up from germline, CDR1 is SGHRS and CDR2 is YFSETQ. Between the trimmed V and J ends, which lost 0 bases and 5 bases, there was a span of 12 bases. DNA for the CDR3: TGCGCCAGCAGCTTGGCACCGGGCGGGGACAATGAGCAGTTCTTC. It yields the protein CASSLAPGGDNEQFF.

The chain recombines TRBV11-2 with TRBJ2-3; tentatively, D is TRBD1 or TRBD2 (5 bases each). CDR1 and CDR2 from the germline V gene are SGHAT and FQNNGV. V gave up 1 base and J gave up 4 bases, with 12 bases separating them. The CDR3 loop spans 15 amino acids. In nucleotides, the CDR3 is TGTGCCAGCAGCTTAGCCAGGGTCGGGGCAGATACGCAGTATTTT. Translated, it gives CASSLARVGADTQYF.

CDR3 DNA sequence: TGTGCCAGTACGGGGTACAGCGGGAGTACAATATCCAAAAACATTCAGTACTTC. This sequence encodes CASTGYSGSTISKNIQYF. The chain joins TRBV19 to TRBJ2-4, with TRBD2 matching 8 bases. Germline V gene lookup returns CDR1 LNHDA and CDR2 SQIVND (reference sequence). The V gene end was trimmed by 7 bases and the J gene end by 2 bases; junction bases not matched to a gene: 16. The CDR3 extends over 18 amino acids.

The CDR3 reads CASSEIVNTEAFF. Written as DNA, the CDR3 is TGTGCCAGCAGTGAAATAGTGAACACTGAAGCTTTCTTT. The gene calls are TRBV2 and TRBJ1-1, with D unclear. CDR1 SNHLY and CDR2 FYNNEI come from the germline V gene. Trimming pared 2 bases from V and 0 bases from J, leaving 4 bases between. This CDR3 has 13 amino acids. Full variable domain (missing parts from reference TRBV2 and TRBJ1-1): EPEVTQTPSHQVTQMGQEVILRCVPISNHLYFYWYRQILGQKVEFLVSFYNNEISEKSEIFDDQFSVERPDGSNFTLKIRSTKLEDSAMYFCASSEIVNTEAFFGQGTRLTVV.

The chain recombines TRBV6-4 with TRBJ2-3; possible D gene TRBD2, 5 bases. Looked up from germline, CDR1 is MRHNA and CDR2 is SNTAGT. The CDR3 extends over 13 amino acids. V lost 0 bases and J 4 bases, leaving 5 bases between the germline ends. CDR3 protein: CASSDSRADTQYF. In DNA form, the CDR3 reads TGTGCCAGCAGTGACTCGAGGGCAGATACGCAGTATTTT.